This T cell receptor beta chain was profiled in a study of identical twins (dated by TCRdb to about 2016). As for the study more broadly: To test whether fetal clonotypes persist, this study deep-sequenced TCR alpha and beta repertoires from monozygotic twins, from unrelated adults of various ages, and from cord blood. Replicate twin experiments were performed at different times using different library preparation protocols to rule out contamination. The full study reports these points: Invariant T cells such as MAIT and iNKT could partly confound zero-insertion analyses, although diverse VJ usage argued against such confounding for most clonotypes. In monozygotic twins, out-of-frame TCR alpha sharing was systematically underestimated by recombination models, although the models agreed with sharing between unrelated individuals. A weaker excess of twin sharing was found in beta out-of-frame sequences because the signal-to-noise ratio was lowered by fewer shared sequences. Because the same donors could not be followed over many years, the conclusions relied on cross-sectional statistical analysis. Fewer insertions were carried by abundant cord blood beta clonotypes, a similar but weaker trend appeared in young adult naive repertoires, and no such trend appeared in memory repertoires. Out-of-frame TCR alpha sequences shared between twins showed an excess of low generation-probability sequences compared with coincidental sharing between unrelated individuals.

The library was made by 5' RACE. Sequencing was performed on an Illumina HiSeq 2000. A universal primer binding site was added through template switching, and the final cDNA carried a unique molecular identifier so that TCR cDNA molecules could be counted accurately. First-strand cDNA for TCR alpha and beta chains was synthesized from specific primers in the conserved constant-segment region. To control for contamination, every cDNA library was double barcoded, receiving both a SMART-Mk sample barcode and Illumina barcodes. TruSeq adapter sequences and Illumina sample barcodes were added in two successive PCR steps. Sequencing of the TCR alpha and beta cDNA libraries was done on the Illumina HiSeq platform using custom primers. In the source study's methods: Raw reads were processed with MiGEC to extract unique molecular identifiers, and MiXCR was used to determine CDR3 positions. Recombination models were inferred per individual with the repgenHMM and IGoR tools using an EM algorithm. Shared clonotypes were analyzed with the tcR package in R, and sharing was normalized by the product of cloneset sizes. Out-of-frame nonproductive sequences were analyzed to study raw recombination free of thymic and clonal selection effects. TCRdb handled the public reads itself, with Q25 trimming in fastp and clone calling in MiXCR, and kept productive beta chains. Duplicate CDR3 protein sequences are folded into a single record with the most common DNA and genes. The V and J calls were determined by TCRdb, not by the authors. Present in this sample are fewer than 250,000 distinct CDR3 sequences, less than 10% of which were seen just once. Over 4.5% of the sample comes from the top ten.

Trimming costs V 7 bases and J 5 bases, and their ends lie 15 bases apart. The germline V gene gives CDR1 as SQVTM and CDR2 as ANQGSEA. The CDR3 covers 13 residues, taking in both the cysteine and the phenylalanine. The kept DNA is CDR3 alone, 39 bases in frame from the first base. Every donor was a healthy Caucasian. Using Miltenyi CD45RO+ enrichment and human naive T-cell isolation kits, memory (CD45RO+) and naive T cells were isolated from PBMC. About this clonotype: Its antigen is unknown. No much larger clone exists at a distance of one base, and base qualities are not known.

The sequenced sample consisted of memory (CD45RO+) T cells sorted from blood. The label giving this sample's cell subset or site can be read as: CD45RO+ enriched T cells. The receptor comes from a woman under 30 in good health. The sequence links TRBV29-1 to TRBJ1-5, with the D gene call left open. The CDR3 protein: CSGSWGTDQPQHF. Here is the DNA: TGCAGCGGCAGCTGGGGTACTGATCAGCCCCAGCATTTT.